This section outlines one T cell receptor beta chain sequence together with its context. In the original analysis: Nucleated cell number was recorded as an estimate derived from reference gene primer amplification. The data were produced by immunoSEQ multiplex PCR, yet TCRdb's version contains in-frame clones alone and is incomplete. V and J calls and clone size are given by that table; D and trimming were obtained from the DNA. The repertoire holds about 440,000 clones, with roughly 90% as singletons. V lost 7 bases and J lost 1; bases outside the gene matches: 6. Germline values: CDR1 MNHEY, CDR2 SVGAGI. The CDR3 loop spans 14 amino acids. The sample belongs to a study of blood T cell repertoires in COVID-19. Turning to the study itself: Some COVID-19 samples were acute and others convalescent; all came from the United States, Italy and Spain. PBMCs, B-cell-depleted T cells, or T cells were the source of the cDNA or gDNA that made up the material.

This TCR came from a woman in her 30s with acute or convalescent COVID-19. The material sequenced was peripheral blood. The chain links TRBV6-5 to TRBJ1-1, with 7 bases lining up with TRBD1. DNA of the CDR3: TGTGCCAGCAAGACAGGGTCTGGGAACACTGAAGCTTTCTTT. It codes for CASKTGSGNTEAFF.